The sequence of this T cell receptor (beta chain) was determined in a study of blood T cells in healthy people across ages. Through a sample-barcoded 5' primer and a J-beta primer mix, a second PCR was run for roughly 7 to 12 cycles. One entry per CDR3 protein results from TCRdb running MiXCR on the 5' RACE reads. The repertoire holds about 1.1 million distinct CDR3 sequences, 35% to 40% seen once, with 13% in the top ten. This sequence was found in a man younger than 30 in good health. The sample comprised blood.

This chain's CDR3 is CASSENWASTEAFF. The CDR3 nucleotides are TGTGCCAGCAGTGAGAATTGGGCGAGCACTGAAGCTTTCTTT. The V and J genes are TRBV2 and TRBJ1-1; D gene unclear. Trimming stripped 3 bases from V and 4 bases from J, with 12 bases between. Germline V CDR1 and CDR2: SNHLY, FYNNEI. The CDR3 has 14 amino acids.